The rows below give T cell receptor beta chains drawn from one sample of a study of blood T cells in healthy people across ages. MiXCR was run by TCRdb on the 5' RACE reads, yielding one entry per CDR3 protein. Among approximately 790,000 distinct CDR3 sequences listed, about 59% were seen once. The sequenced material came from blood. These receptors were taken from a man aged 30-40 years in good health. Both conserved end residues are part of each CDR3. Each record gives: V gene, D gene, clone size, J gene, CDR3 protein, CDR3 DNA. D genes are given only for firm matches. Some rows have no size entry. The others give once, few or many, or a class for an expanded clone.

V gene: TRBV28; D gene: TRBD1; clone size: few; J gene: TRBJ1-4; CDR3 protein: CASSLQGVNEKLFF; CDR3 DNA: TGTGCCAGCAGTTTACAGGGGGTGAATGAAAAACTGTTTTTT
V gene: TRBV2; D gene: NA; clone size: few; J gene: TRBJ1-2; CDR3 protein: CASSPSDYGYTF; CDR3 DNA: TGTGCCAGCAGTCCCTCAGACTATGGCTACACCTTC
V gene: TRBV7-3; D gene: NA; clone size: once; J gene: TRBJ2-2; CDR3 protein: CASSTDLTGELFF; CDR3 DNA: TGTGCCAGCAGCACCGACCTCACCGGGGAGCTGTTTTTT
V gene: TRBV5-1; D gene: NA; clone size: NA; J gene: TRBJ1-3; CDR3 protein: CASCPGQGGNTIYF; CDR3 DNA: TGCGCCAGCTGCCCCGGGCAGGGTGGAAACACCATATATTTT
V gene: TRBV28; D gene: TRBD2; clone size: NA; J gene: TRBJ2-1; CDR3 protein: CASSPGLATSEQFF; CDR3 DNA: TGTGCCAGCAGTCCGGGACTAGCGACCAGTGAGCAGTTCTTC
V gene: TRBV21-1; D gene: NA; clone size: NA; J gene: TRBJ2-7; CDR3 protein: CASSKRDRGTYEQYF; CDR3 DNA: TGTGCCAGCAGCAAACGGGACAGAGGGACCTACGAGCAGTACTTC
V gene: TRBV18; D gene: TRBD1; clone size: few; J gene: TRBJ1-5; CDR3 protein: CASSPTGNSNQPQHF; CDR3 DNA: TGTGCCAGCTCTCCGACAGGGAATAGCAATCAGCCCCAGCATTTT
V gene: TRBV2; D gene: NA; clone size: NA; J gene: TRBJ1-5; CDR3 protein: CASSALGIGQETQHF; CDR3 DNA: TGTGCCAGCAGTGCTCTGGGGATCGGCCAAGAGACCCAGCATTTT
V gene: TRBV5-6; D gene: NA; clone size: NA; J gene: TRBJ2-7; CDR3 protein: CASSSTRLTSYEQYF; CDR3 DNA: TGTGCCAGCAGCTCGACACGACTTACCTCCTACGAGCAGTACTTC
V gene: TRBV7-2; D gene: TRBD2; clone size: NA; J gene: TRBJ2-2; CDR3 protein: CASSFPSSGGANTGELFF; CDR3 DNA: TGTGCCAGCAGCTTTCCGTCTAGCGGGGGGGCGAACACCGGGGAGCTGTTTTTT
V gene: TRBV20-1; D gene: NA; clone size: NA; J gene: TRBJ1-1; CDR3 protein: CSARGGGDTEAFF; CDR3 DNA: TGCAGTGCTAGAGGGGGGGGAGATACTGAAGCTTTCTTT
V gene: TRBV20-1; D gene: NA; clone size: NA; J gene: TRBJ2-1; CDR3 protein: CSAREPYNEQFF; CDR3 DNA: TGCAGTGCTAGAGAACCCTACAATGAGCAGTTCTTC
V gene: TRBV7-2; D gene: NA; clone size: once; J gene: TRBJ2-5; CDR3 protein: CASSLETGGGLETQYF; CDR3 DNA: TGTGCCAGCAGCTTAGAAACGGGTGGGGGCCTCGAGACCCAGTACTTC
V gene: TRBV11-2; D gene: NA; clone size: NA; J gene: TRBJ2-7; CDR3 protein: CASSLEGGAGLSSYEQYF; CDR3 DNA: TGTGCCAGCAGCTTAGAAGGAGGAGCCGGTCTCAGCTCCTACGAGCAGTACTTC
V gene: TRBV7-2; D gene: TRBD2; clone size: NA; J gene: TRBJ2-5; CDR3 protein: CASTLGLADPETQYF; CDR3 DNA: TGTGCCAGCACCCTCGGACTAGCGGACCCAGAGACCCAGTACTTC
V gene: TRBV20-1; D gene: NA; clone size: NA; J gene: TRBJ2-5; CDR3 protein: CSASRGPGESQYF; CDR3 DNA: TGCAGTGCTTCCCGGGGGCCTGGGGAGTCCCAGTACTTC
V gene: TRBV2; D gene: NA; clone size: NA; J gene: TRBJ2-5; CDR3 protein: CASIETSYNEQYF; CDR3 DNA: TGTGCCAGCATCGAGACTTCCTACAATGAGCAGTACTTC
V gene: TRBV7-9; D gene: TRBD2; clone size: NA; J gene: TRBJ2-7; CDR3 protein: CASSPGTSGGDEQYF; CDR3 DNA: TGTGCCAGCAGTCCCGGGACTAGCGGGGGTGACGAGCAGTACTTC
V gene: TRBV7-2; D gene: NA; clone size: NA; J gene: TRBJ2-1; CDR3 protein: CASSLFEGSDEQFF; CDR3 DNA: TGTGCCAGCAGCTTATTTGAGGGGTCGGATGAGCAGTTCTTC
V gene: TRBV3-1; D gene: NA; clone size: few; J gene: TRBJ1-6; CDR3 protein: CASSQAVSQRHYNSPLHF; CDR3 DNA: TGTGCCAGCAGCCAAGCGGTTTCACAGCGCCACTATAATTCACCCCTCCACTTT
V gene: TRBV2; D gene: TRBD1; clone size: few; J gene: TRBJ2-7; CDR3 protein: CASSGDRDSYEQYF; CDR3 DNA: TGTGCCAGCAGTGGCGACAGGGACTCCTACGAGCAGTACTTC
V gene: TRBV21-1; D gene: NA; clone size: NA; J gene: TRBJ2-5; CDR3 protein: CASSKEGRSDQETQYF; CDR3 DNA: TGTGCCAGCAGCAAAGAGGGCAGGTCCGACCAAGAGACCCAGTACTTC
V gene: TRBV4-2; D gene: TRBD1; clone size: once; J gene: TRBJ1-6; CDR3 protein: CASSPGDRGASPLHF; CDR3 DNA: TGTGCCAGCAGCCCCGGGGACAGGGGAGCGTCACCCCTCCACTTT
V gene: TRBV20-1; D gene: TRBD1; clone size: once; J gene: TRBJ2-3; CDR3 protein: CSAMGGGRGTGASLTQYF; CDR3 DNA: TGCAGTGCTATGGGAGGGGGACGGGGGACAGGGGCGAGCCTGACGCAGTATTTT
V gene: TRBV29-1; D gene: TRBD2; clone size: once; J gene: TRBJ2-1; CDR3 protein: CSALAGDEQFF; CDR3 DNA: TGCAGCGCCTTAGCGGGGGATGAGCAGTTCTTC
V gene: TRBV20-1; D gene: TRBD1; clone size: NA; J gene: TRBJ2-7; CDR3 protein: CSASKDRVPAEQYF; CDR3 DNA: TGCAGTGCTAGTAAGGACAGGGTACCCGCCGAGCAGTACTTC
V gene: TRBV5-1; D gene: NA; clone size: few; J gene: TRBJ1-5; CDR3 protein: CASSPGATQGQPQHF; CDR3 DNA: TGCGCCAGCAGCCCTGGGGCGACTCAAGGCCAGCCCCAGCATTTT
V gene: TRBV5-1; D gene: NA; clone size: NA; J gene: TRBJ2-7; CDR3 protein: CVSSSQGPYEQYF; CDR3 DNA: TGCGTCAGCAGCTCACAGGGACCCTACGAGCAGTACTTC
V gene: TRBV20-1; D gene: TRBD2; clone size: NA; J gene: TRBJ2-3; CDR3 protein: CSAARGGLGDTQYF; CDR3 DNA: TGCAGTGCGGCGCGGGGGGGCCTAGGAGATACGCAGTATTTT
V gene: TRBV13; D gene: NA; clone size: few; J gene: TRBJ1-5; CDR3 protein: CASSPGGQPQHF; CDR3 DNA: TGTGCCAGCAGCCCGGGGGGTCAGCCCCAGCATTTT
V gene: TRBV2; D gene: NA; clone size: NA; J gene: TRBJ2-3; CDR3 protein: CASRLDRGYRIAGGPSTDTQYF; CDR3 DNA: TGTGCCAGCAGACTCGACAGGGGGTACCGCATAGCGGGGGGACCGAGCACAGATACGCAGTATTTT
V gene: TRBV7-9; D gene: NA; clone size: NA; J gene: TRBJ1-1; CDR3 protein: CASSGPGVVSEAFF; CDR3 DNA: TGTGCCAGCAGCGGCCCGGGGGTGGTGTCTGAAGCTTTCTTT
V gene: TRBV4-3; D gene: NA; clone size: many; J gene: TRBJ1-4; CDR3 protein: CASSQGEKLFF; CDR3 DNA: TGCGCCAGCAGCCAGGGTGAAAAACTGTTTTTT
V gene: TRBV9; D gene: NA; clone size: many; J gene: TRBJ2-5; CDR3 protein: CASSPGAAEETQYF; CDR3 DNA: TGTGCCAGCAGCCCGGGGGCCGCCGAAGAGACCCAGTACTTC
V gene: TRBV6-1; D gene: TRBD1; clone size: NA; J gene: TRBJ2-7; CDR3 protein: CASRKTGGEYEQYF; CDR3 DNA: TGTGCCAGCAGAAAAACAGGGGGCGAGTACGAGCAGTACTTC
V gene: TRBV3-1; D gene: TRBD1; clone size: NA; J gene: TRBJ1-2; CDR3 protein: CASSQDGQGANYGYTF; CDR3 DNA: TGTGCCAGCAGCCAAGATGGGCAGGGGGCAAACTATGGCTACACCTTC
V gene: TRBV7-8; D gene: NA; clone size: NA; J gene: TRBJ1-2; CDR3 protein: CASSPLGQALYGYTF; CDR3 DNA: TGTGCCAGCAGCCCCCTCGGCCAGGCACTCTATGGCTACACCTTC
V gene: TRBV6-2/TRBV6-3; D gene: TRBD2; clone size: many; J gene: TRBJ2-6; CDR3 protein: CASSYSTGLLAGFSSGANVLTF; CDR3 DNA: TGTGCCAGCAGTTACTCAACCGGCCTCCTAGCGGGCTTTAGCTCTGGGGCCAACGTCCTGACTTTC
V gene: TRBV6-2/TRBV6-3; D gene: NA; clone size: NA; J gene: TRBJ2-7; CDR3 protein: CASSYGPDLSYEQYF; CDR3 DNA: TGTGCCAGCAGTTACGGCCCGGACCTCTCCTACGAGCAGTACTTC
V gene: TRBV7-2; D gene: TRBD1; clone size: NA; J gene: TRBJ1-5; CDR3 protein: CASSLEGANLFSNQPQHF; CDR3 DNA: TGTGCCAGCAGCTTAGAGGGGGCCAACCTCTTTAGCAATCAGCCCCAGCATTTT
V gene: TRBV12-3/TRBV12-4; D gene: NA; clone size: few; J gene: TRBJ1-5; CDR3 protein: CASSSGAQQPQHF; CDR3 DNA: TGTGCCAGCAGTTCCGGGGCTCAACAGCCCCAGCATTTT
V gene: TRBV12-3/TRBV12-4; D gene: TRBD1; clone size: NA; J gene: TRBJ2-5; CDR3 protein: CASSNTGGLKTQYF; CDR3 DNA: TGTGCCAGCAGCAATACAGGGGGTCTGAAGACCCAGTACTTC
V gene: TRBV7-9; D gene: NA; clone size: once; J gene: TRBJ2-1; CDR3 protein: CASSPTLAPGEQFF; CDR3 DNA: TGTGCCAGCAGCCCAACCCTCGCCCCCGGTGAGCAGTTCTTC
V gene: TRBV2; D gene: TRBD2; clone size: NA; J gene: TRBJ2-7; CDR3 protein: CASLAGEYNEQYF; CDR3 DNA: TGTGCCAGCCTAGCGGGAGAATACAATGAGCAGTACTTC
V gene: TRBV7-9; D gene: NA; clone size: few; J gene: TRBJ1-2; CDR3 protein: CATWGNGYTF; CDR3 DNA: TGTGCCACCTGGGGGAATGGCTACACCTTC
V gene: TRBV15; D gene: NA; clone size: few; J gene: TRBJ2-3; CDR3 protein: CATSRLQDPSTDTQYF; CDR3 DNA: TGTGCCACCAGCAGATTACAGGACCCTAGCACAGATACGCAGTATTTT
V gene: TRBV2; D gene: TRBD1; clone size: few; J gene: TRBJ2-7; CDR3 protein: CASSSGTARYEQYF; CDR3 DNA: TGTGCCAGCAGTTCCGGGACAGCTCGCTACGAGCAGTACTTC
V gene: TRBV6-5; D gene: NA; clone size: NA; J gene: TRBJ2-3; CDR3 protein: CASSYMAGTQYF; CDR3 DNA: TGTGCCAGCAGTTATATGGCCGGTACGCAGTATTTT
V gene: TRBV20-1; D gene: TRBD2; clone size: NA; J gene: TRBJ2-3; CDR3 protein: CSARGYTSGGTDTQYF; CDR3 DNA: TGCAGTGCTAGAGGGTACACTAGCGGGGGCACAGATACGCAGTATTTT
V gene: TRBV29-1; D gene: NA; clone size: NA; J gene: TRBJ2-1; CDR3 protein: CSVGAMNEQFF; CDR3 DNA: TGCAGCGTTGGGGCCATGAATGAGCAGTTCTTC